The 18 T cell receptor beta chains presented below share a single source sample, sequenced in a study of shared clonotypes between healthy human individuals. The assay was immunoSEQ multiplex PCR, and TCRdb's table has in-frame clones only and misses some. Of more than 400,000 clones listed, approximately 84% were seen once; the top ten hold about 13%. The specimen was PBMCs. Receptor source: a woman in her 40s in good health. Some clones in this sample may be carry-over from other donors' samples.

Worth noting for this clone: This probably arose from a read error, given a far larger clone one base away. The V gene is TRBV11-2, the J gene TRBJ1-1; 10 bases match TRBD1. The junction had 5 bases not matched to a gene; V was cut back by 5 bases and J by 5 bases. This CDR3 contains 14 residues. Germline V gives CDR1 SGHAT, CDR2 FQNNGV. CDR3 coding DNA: TGTGCCAGCAGCCTAGGGACAGGGGTGACTGAAGCTTTCTTT. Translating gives CASSLGTGVTEAFF.

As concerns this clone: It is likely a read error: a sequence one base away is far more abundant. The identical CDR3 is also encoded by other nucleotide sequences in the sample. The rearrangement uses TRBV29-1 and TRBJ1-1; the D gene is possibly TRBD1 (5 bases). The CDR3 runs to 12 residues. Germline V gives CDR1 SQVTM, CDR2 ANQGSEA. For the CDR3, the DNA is TGCAGCGTTGAGCCGGGGGGAACTGAAGCTCTCTTT. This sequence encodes CSVEPGGTEALF.

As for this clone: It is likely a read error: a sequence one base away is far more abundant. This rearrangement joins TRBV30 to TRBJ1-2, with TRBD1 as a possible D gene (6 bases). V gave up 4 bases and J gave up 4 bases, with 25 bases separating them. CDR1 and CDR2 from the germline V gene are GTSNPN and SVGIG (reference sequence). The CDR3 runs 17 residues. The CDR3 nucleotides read TGTGCCTGGATCTCTCCGGGGACCAGGGGTCAGGGCTATGGCTACACCTTC. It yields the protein CAWISPGTRGQGYGYTF.

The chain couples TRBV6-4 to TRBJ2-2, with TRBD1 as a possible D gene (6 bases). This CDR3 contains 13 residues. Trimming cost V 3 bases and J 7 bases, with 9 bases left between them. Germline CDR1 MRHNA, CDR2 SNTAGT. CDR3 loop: CASSEQGVGELFF. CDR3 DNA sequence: TGTGCCAGCAGTGAACAGGGAGTCGGGGAGCTGTTTTTT.

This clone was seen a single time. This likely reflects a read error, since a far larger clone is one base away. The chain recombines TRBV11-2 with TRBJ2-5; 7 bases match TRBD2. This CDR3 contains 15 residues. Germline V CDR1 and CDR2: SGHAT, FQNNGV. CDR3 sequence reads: CASSLDWAGEETKYF. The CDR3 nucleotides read TGTGCCAGCAGCTTAGATTGGGCGGGAGAGGAGACCAAGTACTTC.

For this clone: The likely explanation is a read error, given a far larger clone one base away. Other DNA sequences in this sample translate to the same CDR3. The CDR3 loop reads CASSLGPGWSGYTF. CDR3 nucleotide sequence: TGTGCCAGCAGCTTGGGCCCGGGTTGGAGTGGCTACACCTTT. V is TRBV5-6 and J is TRBJ1-2; D not certain. The CDR3 length is 14 residues. Germline V lookup: CDR1 SGHDT, CDR2 YYEEEE.

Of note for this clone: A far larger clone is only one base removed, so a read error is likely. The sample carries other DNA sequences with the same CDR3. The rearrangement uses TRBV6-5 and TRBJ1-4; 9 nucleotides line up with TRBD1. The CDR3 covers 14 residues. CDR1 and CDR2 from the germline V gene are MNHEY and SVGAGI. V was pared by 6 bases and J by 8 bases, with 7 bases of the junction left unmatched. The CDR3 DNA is TGTGCCAGCAGCCGGGGACAGGGAGGGGAAAAACTGTTTTTT. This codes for CASSRGQGGEKLFF.

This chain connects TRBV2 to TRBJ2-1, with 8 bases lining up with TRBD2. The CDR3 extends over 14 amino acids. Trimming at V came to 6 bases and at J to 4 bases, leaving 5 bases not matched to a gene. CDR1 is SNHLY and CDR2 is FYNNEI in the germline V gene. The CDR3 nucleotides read TGTGCCAGCAGGGCGAGCGGGGGATACAATGAGCAGTTCTTC. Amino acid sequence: CASRASGGYNEQFF.

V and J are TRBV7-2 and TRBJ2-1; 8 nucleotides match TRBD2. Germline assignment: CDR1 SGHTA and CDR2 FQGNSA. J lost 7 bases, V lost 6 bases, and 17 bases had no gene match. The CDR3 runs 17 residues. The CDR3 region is CASRKLIVGRGGNEQFF. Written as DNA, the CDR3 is TGTGCCAGCAGGAAACTCATAGTGGGGCGCGGGGGGAATGAGCAGTTCTTC.

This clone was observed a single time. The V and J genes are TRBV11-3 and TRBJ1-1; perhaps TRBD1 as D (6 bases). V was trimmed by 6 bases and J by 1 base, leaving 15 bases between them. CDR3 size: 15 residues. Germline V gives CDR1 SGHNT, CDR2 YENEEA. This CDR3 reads CASRYSGQTNTEAFF. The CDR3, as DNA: TGTGCCAGCAGATACTCTGGACAGACGAACACTGAAGCTTTCTTT.

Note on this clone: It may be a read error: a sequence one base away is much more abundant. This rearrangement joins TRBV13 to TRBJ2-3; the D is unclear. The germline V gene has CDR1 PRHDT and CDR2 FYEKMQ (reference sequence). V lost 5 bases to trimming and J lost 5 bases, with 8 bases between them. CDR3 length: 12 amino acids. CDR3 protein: CASSVTGDTQYF. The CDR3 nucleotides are TGTGCCAGCAGCGTAACGGGAGATACGCAGTATTTT.

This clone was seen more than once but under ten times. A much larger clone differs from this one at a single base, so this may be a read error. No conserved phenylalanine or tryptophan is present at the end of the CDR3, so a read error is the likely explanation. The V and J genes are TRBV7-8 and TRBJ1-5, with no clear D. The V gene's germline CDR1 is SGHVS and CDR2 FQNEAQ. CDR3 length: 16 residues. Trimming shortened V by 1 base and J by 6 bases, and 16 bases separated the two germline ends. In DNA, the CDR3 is TGTGCCAGCAGCTTAGTAGGTCAGACGGGAGGTCAGCCCCAGCATCTT. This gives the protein CASSLVGQTGGQPQHL.

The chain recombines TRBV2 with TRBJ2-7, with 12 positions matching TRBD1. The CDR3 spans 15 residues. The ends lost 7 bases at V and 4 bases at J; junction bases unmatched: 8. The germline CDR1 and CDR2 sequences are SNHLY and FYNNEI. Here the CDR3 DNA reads TGTGCCAGCACGCGGGAGGGACAGGGGGCTTACGAGCAGTACTTC. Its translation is CASTREGQGAYEQYF.

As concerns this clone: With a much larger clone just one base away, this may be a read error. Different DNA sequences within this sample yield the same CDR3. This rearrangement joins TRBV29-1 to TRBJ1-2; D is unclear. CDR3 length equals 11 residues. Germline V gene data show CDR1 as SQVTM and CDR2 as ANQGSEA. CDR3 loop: CGESSNYGYTF. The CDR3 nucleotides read TGCGGCGAGTCCTCAAACTATGGCTACACATTC.

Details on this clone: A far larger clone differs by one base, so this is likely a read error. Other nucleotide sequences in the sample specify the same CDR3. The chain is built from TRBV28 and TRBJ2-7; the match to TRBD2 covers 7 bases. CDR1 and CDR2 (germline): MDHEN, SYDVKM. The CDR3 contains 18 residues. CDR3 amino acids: CASSLSGTFTFNTYEQYF. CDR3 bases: TGTGCCAGTAGTTTAAGCGGGACTTTCACATTTAACACCTACGAGCAGTACTTC. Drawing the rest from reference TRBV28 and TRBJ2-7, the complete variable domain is DVKVTQSSRYLVKRTGEKVFLECVQDMDHENMFWYRQDPGLGLRLIYFSYDVKMKEKGDIPEGYSVSREKKERFSLILESASTNQTSMYLCASSLSGTFTFNTYEQYFGPGTRLTVT.

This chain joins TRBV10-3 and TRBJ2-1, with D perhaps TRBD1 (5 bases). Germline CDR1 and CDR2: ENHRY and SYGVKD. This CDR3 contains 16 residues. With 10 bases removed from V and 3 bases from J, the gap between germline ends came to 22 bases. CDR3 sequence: CANIQVNGHRYNEQFF. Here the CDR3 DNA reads TGTGCCAATATTCAGGTCAATGGACACCGCTACAATGAGCAGTTCTTC.

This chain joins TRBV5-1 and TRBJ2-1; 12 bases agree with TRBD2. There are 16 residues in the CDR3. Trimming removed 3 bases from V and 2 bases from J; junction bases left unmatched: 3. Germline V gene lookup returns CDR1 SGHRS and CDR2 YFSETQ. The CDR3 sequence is CASSSWTSGAYNEQFF. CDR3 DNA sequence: TGCGCCAGCAGCTCCTGGACTAGCGGGGCCTACAATGAGCAGTTCTTC. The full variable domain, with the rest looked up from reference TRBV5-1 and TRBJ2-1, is KAGVTQTPRYLIKTRGQQVTLSCSPISGHRSVSWYQQTPGQGLQFLFEYFSETQRNKGNFPGRFSGRQFSNSRSEMNVSTLELGDSALYLCASSSWTSGAYNEQFFGPGTRLTVL.

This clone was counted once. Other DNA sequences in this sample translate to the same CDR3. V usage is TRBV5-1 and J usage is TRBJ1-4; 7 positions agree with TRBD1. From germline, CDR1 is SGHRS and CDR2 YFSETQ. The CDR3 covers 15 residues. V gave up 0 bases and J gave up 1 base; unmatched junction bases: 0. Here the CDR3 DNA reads TGCGCCAGCAGCTTGGGGGACAGAACTAATGAAAAACTGTTTTTT. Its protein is CASSLGDRTNEKLFF.